A selection of T cell receptor beta chains follows, all from one sample in a study of control samples from healthy donors and cancer patients. The method was immunoSEQ multiplex PCR; TCRdb's version includes in-frame clones alone and lacks a portion of them. Among around 83,000 clones listed, roughly 93% were seen once. What was sequenced was PBMCs. Receptor source: a woman between 40 and 50 years old with lung cancer. Both conserved end residues are part of each CDR3. Fields, in order: clone size, J gene, D gene, V gene, CDR3 DNA, CDR3 protein. A D gene is named only where the DNA matches it firmly. For some rows the clone size is stated as once, few or many, or as a class when expanded; others skip it.

NA	TRBJ1-5	NA	TRBV28	TGTGCCAGCAGTCTTCAGACAGGACATAGCAATCAGCCCCAGCATTTT	CASSLQTGHSNQPQHF
once	TRBJ1-4	NA	TRBV30	TGTGCCTCAGCCAGAAATGAAAAACTGTTTTTT	CASARNEKLFF
NA	TRBJ1-5	TRBD1	TRBV3-1/TRBV3-2	TGTGCCAGCAGCCCCGAGGGGGCAGGGGGCAATCAGCCCCAGCATTTT	CASSPEGAGGNQPQHF
NA	TRBJ1-5	NA	TRBV6-5	TGTGCCAGCAGTTACTCGTCCTATCAGCCCCAGCATTTT	CASSYSSYQPQHF
NA	TRBJ2-5	NA	TRBV5-1	TGCGCCAGCAGCCCCACAACACCGCCCCTCTCCGAGACCCAGTACTTC	CASSPTTPPLSETQYF
NA	TRBJ2-3	TRBD1	TRBV15	TGTGCCACCAGCAGGATGGGGACAGCAGATACGCAGTATTTT	CATSRMGTADTQYF
NA	TRBJ2-1	NA	TRBV4-2	TGTGCCAGCAGCCCTGCGCGGGGCTCCAATGAGCAGTTCTTC	CASSPARGSNEQFF
NA	TRBJ1-2	TRBD1	TRBV6-6	TGTGCCAGCAGTTCCAAGGACAGGGTCTATGGCTACACCTTC	CASSSKDRVYGYTF
once	TRBJ2-3	NA	TRBV6-2/TRBV6-3	TGTGCCAGCAGTTACAGAGGCAGGGATACAGATACGCAGTATTTT	CASSYRGRDTDTQYF
few	TRBJ1-3	TRBD1	TRBV18	TGTGCCAGCTCACAGCCGGGACAGGGAAGTGGAAACACCATATATTTT	CASSQPGQGSGNTIYF
NA	TRBJ1-2	NA	TRBV9	TGTGCCAGCAGCGGGGGGGATCGGACGGGCTACACCTTC	CASSGGDRTGYTF
NA	TRBJ2-5	NA	TRBV15	TGTGCCACCAGCAGGGGAGGTGTGGAGACCCAGTACTTC	CATSRGGVETQYF
NA	TRBJ1-5	NA	TRBV12-3/TRBV12-4	TGTGCCAGCAGGCAGGGGAACCAGCCCCAGCATTTT	CASRQGNQPQHF
NA	TRBJ2-2	NA	TRBV9	TGTGCCAGCAGCGTAGGCAAGAACACCGGGGAGCTGTTTTTT	CASSVGKNTGELFF
once	TRBJ2-1	NA	TRBV5-6	TGTGCCAGCAGCATACCCCAGGAGATAAAGGACAATGAGCAGTTCTTC	CASSIPQEIKDNEQFF
NA	TRBJ1-6	NA	TRBV28	TGTGCCAGCAGCCTAGACTCGTACATTTCACCCCTCCACTTT	CASSLDSYISPLHF
NA	TRBJ2-7	TRBD1	TRBV6-5	TGTGCCAGCAGTAGACAGGGATCCGTTCCCTACGAGCAGTACTTC	CASSRQGSVPYEQYF
NA	TRBJ1-1	TRBD1	TRBV3-1/TRBV3-2	TGTGCCAGCAGCCGGCAGGGGGGCATGAACACTGAAGCTTTCTTT	CASSRQGGMNTEAFF
NA	TRBJ1-5	TRBD1	TRBV6-5	TGTGCCAGCACCCGACAGGGGACCCGAGATCAGCCCCAGCATTTT	CASTRQGTRDQPQHF
NA	TRBJ1-2	NA	TRBV12-3/TRBV12-4	TGTGCCAGCACCTCCGGGACATTCTATGGCTACACCTTC	CASTSGTFYGYTF
NA	TRBJ1-2	NA	TRBV6-5	TGTGCCAGCGGGACCCGTACAGGCTTCTATGGCTACACCTTC	CASGTRTGFYGYTF
few	TRBJ2-5	NA	TRBV10-3	TGTGCCATACAAGGGGGGCTCCAAGAGACCCAGTACTTC	CAIQGGLQETQYF
NA	TRBJ2-7	NA	TRBV6-5	TGTGCCAGCAGGCACGGAGACGCAAAAGGAAACGAGCAGTACTTC	CASRHGDAKGNEQYF
NA	TRBJ1-2	NA	TRBV28	TGTGCCAGCAGCCCCCTCTCCGGGGATGTCTATGGCTACACCTTC	CASSPLSGDVYGYTF
NA	TRBJ1-4	NA	TRBV20-1	TGCAGTGCCATACAAGCCGAAAAACTGTTTTTT	CSAIQAEKLFF
NA	TRBJ1-2	NA	TRBV5-1	TGCGCCAGCAGCTTGGGCGGGGACGCCGATGGCTACACCTTC	CASSLGGDADGYTF
once	TRBJ2-4	NA	TRBV29-1	TGCAGCGTCCTGGGACTCGACAGGGTCGGCCAGTACTTC	CSVLGLDRVGQYF
once	TRBJ1-2	NA	TRBV19	TGTGCCAGTAGTATTAAGGCGGATTATGGCTACACCTTC	CASSIKADYGYTF
NA	TRBJ1-1	NA	TRBV3-1/TRBV3-2	TGTGCCAGCACATCAGGGCTCGAAGCTTTCTTT	CASTSGLEAFF
once	TRBJ1-2	NA	TRBV5-5	TGTGCCAGCAGCTTGGAGGCTCCTCACGGCTACACCTTC	CASSLEAPHGYTF
NA	TRBJ1-4	NA	TRBV5-1	TGCGCCAGCAGCCCCCAGCTTGGGGGGAGGGAAAAACTGTTTTTT	CASSPQLGGREKLFF
NA	TRBJ2-7	NA	TRBV15	TGTGCCACCAGCAGCTCAGGGTCGACTGCCTCCTACGAGCAGTACTTC	CATSSSGSTASYEQYF
NA	TRBJ1-2	NA	TRBV14	TGTGCCAGCAGCCAATCGGGGGGTTCCGTCGTCTATGGCTACACCTTC	CASSQSGGSVVYGYTF
NA	TRBJ1-1	NA	TRBV10-3	TGTGCCATCACCAAAGGGGAGGTGACTGAAGCTTTCTTT	CAITKGEVTEAFF
NA	TRBJ1-4	NA	TRBV7-6	TGTGCCAGCAGCTTAGAGCTAACGGGAGGGGACCTTTATGAAAAACTGTTTTTT	CASSLELTGGDLYEKLFF
NA	TRBJ2-5	TRBD2	TRBV29-1	TGCAGCACCGCAGCGGGGGAAGAGACCCAGTACTTC	CSTAAGEETQYF
NA	TRBJ1-4	NA	TRBV19	TGTGCCAGTACGAAGGGCTTACGCGAAAAACTGTTTTTT	CASTKGLREKLFF
NA	TRBJ1-2	NA	TRBV11-2	TGTGCCAGCAGCTCCGGGACAAACTATGGCTACACCTTC	CASSSGTNYGYTF
NA	TRBJ2-7	NA	TRBV5-1	TGCGCCAGCAGCTTGGCGGGTAAGGGGGACGAGCAGTACTTC	CASSLAGKGDEQYF
NA	TRBJ1-3	NA	TRBV3-1/TRBV3-2	TGTGCCAGCAGCTCGACTTTTGGCTCTGGAAACACCATATATTTT	CASSSTFGSGNTIYF
NA	TRBJ1-1	TRBD1	TRBV19	TGTGCCAGTACCGAAGGACAGGCCCCGGGGGCTTTCTTT	CASTEGQAPGAFF
once	TRBJ1-5	NA	TRBV13	TGTGCCAGCAGTCGGGAGGGCAATCAGCCCCAGCATTTT	CASSREGNQPQHF
NA	TRBJ1-6	NA	TRBV19	TGTGCCAGTAAAGGGTTTGGGGTTTGGGATTCACCCCTCCACTTT	CASKGFGVWDSPLHF
NA	TRBJ1-2	NA	TRBV2	TGTGCCAGCAGCGCCGGGACAAGCTATGGCTACACCTTC	CASSAGTSYGYTF
few	TRBJ1-2	NA	TRBV25-1	TGTGCCAGCAGTAAAACAGGGCGTAGCTATGGCTACACCTTC	CASSKTGRSYGYTF
NA	TRBJ1-1	TRBD1	TRBV9	TGTGCCAGCAGCGCTTCCGGGACAGTGAACACTGAAGCTTTCTTT	CASSASGTVNTEAFF
NA	TRBJ2-3	NA	TRBV9	TGTGCCAGCAGCGTGACTAGCACAGATACGCAGTATTTT	CASSVTSTDTQYF
NA	TRBJ1-5	TRBD1	TRBV5-1	TGCGCCAGCAGCTTGAACAGGGGAGGTCAGCCCCAGCATTTT	CASSLNRGGQPQHF
NA	TRBJ1-1	TRBD1	TRBV5-4	TGTGCCAGCAGCTTTGGGACAGGGAGCACTGAAGCTTTCTTT	CASSFGTGSTEAFF
few	TRBJ1-5	TRBD1	TRBV30	TGTGCCTGGAGTGTACAGGGGGCCCAGCCCCAGCATTTT	CAWSVQGAQPQHF
NA	TRBJ2-2	NA	TRBV7-6	TGTGCCAGCAGCGACAGCCCAGACACCGGGGAGCTGTTTTTT	CASSDSPDTGELFF
NA	TRBJ2-3	NA	TRBV2	TGTGCCAGCAGTGAAGCGGGGATCCGCACAGATACGCAGTATTTT	CASSEAGIRTDTQYF
few	TRBJ1-3	NA	TRBV14	TGTGCCAGCAGCCTGGACAGCCGGTATCGCTCTGGAAACACCATATATTTT	CASSLDSRYRSGNTIYF
NA	TRBJ2-1	TRBD2	TRBV6-5	TGTGCCAGCAGGGCAAGCGGGGGGGCCTCAAATGAGCAGTTCTTC	CASRASGGASNEQFF
NA	TRBJ1-4	TRBD1	TRBV7-2	TGTGCCAGCAGCCTCAGGGGGCGGGCTAATGAAAAACTGTTTTTT	CASSLRGRANEKLFF
once	TRBJ1-2	TRBD1	TRBV4-2	TGTGCCAGCAGCCAAGATAGGGGGCAGACCTCCTCCGGCTACACCTTC	CASSQDRGQTSSGYTF
NA	TRBJ1-4	NA	TRBV27	TGTGCCAGCAGTCCCCTGGACAGACGAAATGAAAAACTGTTTTTT	CASSPLDRRNEKLFF